Sequencing of this T cell receptor beta chain was carried out in a study of Ad26.COV2.S vaccination and SARS-CoV-2 variants. Turning to the study itself: The trial was COV1001 and the donor's arm was Ad26.COV2.S. Once, or twice with 56 days between doses, Ad26.COV2.S was given intramuscularly. Overall study results and limits: Reported findings describe substantial breadth in spike-specific CD8+ and CD4+ T cell responses following vaccination. Vaccine recipients and placebo recipients showed similar non-spike TCR breadth.

A word on this clone: What it binds is not known.

Treatment described: roughly 20 received Ad26.COV2.S at low or high dose, single or two shots; 5 received placebo; per-sample allocation not given. The study sampled participants on day 63 after the first vaccine or placebo injection. Clones were read by immunoSEQ multiplex PCR, and TCRdb kept only the in-frame ones, dropping some. The sample includes about 440,000 clones, around 91% of them seen just once. Sequencing used peripheral blood, obtained in a trial of Ad26.COV2.S vaccine versus placebo. The sequence was obtained from a person aged 18-60 years who received the Ad26.COV2.S COVID-19 vaccine or a placebo.

In nucleotides, the CDR3 is TGTGCCAGCAGTGAAAGGGGGTGGGCCGGGGAGCTGTTTTTT. Amino acids: CASSERGWAGELFF. The chain is built from TRBV6-1 and TRBJ2-2, with a possible D match to TRBD1 (6 bases). In germline, CDR1 is MNHNS, CDR2 SASEGT. Trimming removed 2 bases at V and 6 bases at J, with 10 bases between. The CDR3 runs to 14 residues.